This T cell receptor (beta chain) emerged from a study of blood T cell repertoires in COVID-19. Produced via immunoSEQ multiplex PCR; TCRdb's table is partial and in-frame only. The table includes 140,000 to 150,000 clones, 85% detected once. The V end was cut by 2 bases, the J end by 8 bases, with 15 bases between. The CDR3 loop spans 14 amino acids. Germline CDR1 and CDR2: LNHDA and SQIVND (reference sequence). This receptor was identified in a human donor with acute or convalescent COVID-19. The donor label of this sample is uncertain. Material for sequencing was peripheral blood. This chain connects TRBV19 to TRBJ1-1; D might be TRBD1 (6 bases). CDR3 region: CASSITGRPWEAFF. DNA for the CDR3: TGTGCCAGTAGTATAACAGGGCGGCCTTGGGAAGCTTTCTTT.